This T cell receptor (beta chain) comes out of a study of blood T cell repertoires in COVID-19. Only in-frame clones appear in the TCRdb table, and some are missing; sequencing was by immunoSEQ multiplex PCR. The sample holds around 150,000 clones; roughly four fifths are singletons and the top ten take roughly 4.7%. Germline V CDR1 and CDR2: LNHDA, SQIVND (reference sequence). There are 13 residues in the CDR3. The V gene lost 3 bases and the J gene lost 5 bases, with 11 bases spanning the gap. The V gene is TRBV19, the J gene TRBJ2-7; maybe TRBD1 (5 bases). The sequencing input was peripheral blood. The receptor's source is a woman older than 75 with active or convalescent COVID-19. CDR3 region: CASSISRADEQYF. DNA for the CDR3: TGTGCCAGTAGTATCAGCAGGGCCGACGAGCAGTACTTC.